This TCR beta chain is drawn from a study of blood T cell repertoires in COVID-19 (dated by TCRdb to the early 2020s). Notes on the research overall: Collaborator samples came from the United States, Italy and Spain and covered acute and convalescent phases of COVID-19. The prospective study material was composed of cDNA or gDNA derived from T cells, B-cell-depleted T cells, or PBMCs. The dataset comprised deeply sampled blood TCRbeta repertoires from subjects exposed to, actively infected with, or recovered from COVID-19. The repertoires were released in a freely available public database intended as a resource for research on the immune response to SARS-CoV-2. Samples came from the ongoing ImmuneRACE study (first 160 participants) plus 1,254 subjects from 6 global collaborators. A de-identified subject ID, COVID-19 status, age in years and sex were almost always included in the sample metadata. Where available, HLA class I and class II types were taken from metadata supplied by the sample provider and were not determined by assay-based typing.

A word on this clone: The specificity of this receptor is unknown. Per-nucleotide qualities are absent, and no much larger clonotype sits a single base away.

The research as a whole found: The amount of clinical and demographic metadata varied by source and participant and was provided uncurated.

The immunoSEQ Assay, a bias-controlled multiplex PCR, was used to amplify TCRbeta CDR3 regions from genomic DNA. The study's processing was this. The number of nucleated cells in each sample was estimated by amplification of reference gene primers within the assay. To quantify the absolute abundance of each unique TCRbeta CDR3 rearrangement, sequence reads were collapsed and filtered. For each sample, productive Simpson clonality was calculated as the square root of Simpson's diversity index over productive rearrangements. Held by TCRdb, this immuneACCESS table contains in-frame sequences only and omits some clones. Under half of the omission traces to an unresolved V gene where checked; the cause of the rest is unknown. V, J and clone size derive from that table, while D and trimming were established from the DNA sequence. Across this sample there are fewer than 350,000 clones, with approximately 91% seen only once. Of the sample, approximately 1% falls within the top ten clones.

Enrolling through a virtual design, the prospective study's participants ranged in age from about 18 to 100 years and lived across some 23 United States geographic areas. Cohort assignment in the prospective study relied on participant-reported clinical history from a screening survey and a study questionnaire. Recovered participants in ImmuneRACE Cohort 3 were defined as having two consecutive negative NP/OP PCR tests, clearance from a healthcare professional, or resolution of symptoms. Each participant in the prospective study had whole blood, serum and a nasopharyngeal or oropharyngeal swab collected by mobile phlebotomists. Additional blood draws and questionnaires over an approximately 2-month period could optionally be provided by prospective study participants. Before DNA extraction, prospective study blood samples were shipped either frozen or at room temperature. Inclusive of the bounding cysteine and phenylalanine, the CDR3 is 14 residues long. The sequence is cut down to CDR3 DNA, 42 bases in frame from base 1. Trimming takes 6 bases from V and 8 bases from J, and the germline ends sit 19 bases apart. CDR1 SGHAT and CDR2 FQNNGV were looked up in the germline V gene.

The rearranged chain carries TRBV11-2 and TRBJ1-2; the D gene is perhaps TRBD1, on 5 matching bases. Sample: PBMCs or T cells enriched from blood (not recorded which). The receptor was derived from a woman aged 30 to 39 who had recovered from COVID-19. The DNA reads TGTGCCAGCAGTCAAGTGGGGGGAGTGAGAGGCTACACCTTC. This encodes CASSQVGGVRGYTF.